A selection of T cell receptor beta chains follows, all from one sample in a study of T cells in Graves' hyperthyroidism and ophthalmopathy. TCRdb processed the multiplex PCR reads anew with MiXCR; each CDR3 protein has one entry. The sample contains 550,000 to 700,000 distinct CDR3 sequences, about 45% of which appear only once. The sample comprised peripheral blood or thyroid tissue (not recorded which). The source is an adult woman with Graves' disease, either hyperthyroidism or ophthalmopathy (not recorded which). Each CDR3 is given with its conserved first and last residue. Fields, in order: J gene, V gene, D gene, clone size, CDR3 protein, CDR3 DNA. A D gene is named only where the DNA matches it firmly. Expanded clones get a size class; other rows say once, few or many, or leave the size out.

TRBJ1-4 | TRBV15 | NA | NA | CATSRETRTTADEKLFF | TGTGCCACCAGCAGAGAGACAAGGACCACCGCTGATGAAAAACTGTTTTTT
TRBJ2-5 | TRBV20-1 | NA | NA | CSVREGGKGTQYF | TGCAGTGTTAGAGAGGGGGGCAAGGGGACCCAGTACTTC
TRBJ2-5 | TRBV7-2 | NA | NA | CASSLGGRIETQYF | TGTGCCAGCAGCTTAGGGGGAAGGATAGAGACCCAGTACTTC
TRBJ2-5 | TRBV10-3 | TRBD1 | few | CAISIRGQEETQYF | TGTGCCATCAGTATCCGCGGACAGGAAGAGACCCAGTACTTC
TRBJ1-2 | TRBV5-6 | NA | many | CASSSLAGGGYTF | TGTGCCAGCAGCTCACTGGCGGGTGGTGGCTACACCTTC
TRBJ2-6 | TRBV7-8 | NA | many | CASSLGPWGANVLTF | TGTGCCAGCAGCCTGGGTCCCTGGGGGGCCAACGTCCTGACTTTC
TRBJ2-1 | TRBV7-8 | NA | NA | CASSPPGRGEQFF | TGTGCCAGCAGCCCCCCGGGCCGCGGTGAGCAGTTCTTC
TRBJ1-2 | TRBV7-2 | TRBD1 | NA | CASQRTGQDGHGYTF | TGTGCCAGCCAACGAACGGGACAGGACGGGCACGGCTACACCTTC
TRBJ1-2 | TRBV10-3 | TRBD1 | NA | CATRTGPGGANGYTF | TGTGCCACCCGTACAGGCCCAGGGGGCGCGAATGGCTACACCTTC
TRBJ1-2 | TRBV7-9 | NA | NA | CASSPVGRAGGYTF | TGTGCCAGCAGCCCAGTTGGGCGGGCTGGTGGCTACACCTTC
TRBJ1-6 | TRBV7-9 | NA | many | CASSLFRGGAYNSPLHF | TGTGCCAGCAGCTTATTTAGGGGAGGCGCCTATAATTCACCCCTCCACTTT
TRBJ2-7 | TRBV5-6 | TRBD2 | many | CASSWGGPYEQYF | TGTGCCAGCAGCTGGGGGGGACCCTACGAGCAGTACTTC
TRBJ2-7 | TRBV4-3 | TRBD2 | NA | CASSQRHEWTSGTYYEQYF | TGCGCCAGCAGCCAAAGACACGAATGGACTAGCGGGACCTACTACGAGCAGTACTTC
TRBJ2-5 | TRBV6-2/TRBV6-3 | TRBD2 | NA | CASSDLRLAGYQETQYF | TGTGCCAGCAGTGACCTCAGACTAGCGGGGTACCAAGAGACCCAGTACTTC
TRBJ1-1 | TRBV6-5 | NA | many | CASSYFGGSSEAFF | TGTGCCAGCAGTTATTTCGGGGGAAGTTCTGAAGCTTTCTTT
TRBJ1-4 | TRBV5-1 | NA | many | CASSSRQSGEKLFF | TGCGCCAGCAGCTCGAGACAGTCTGGTGAAAAACTGTTTTTT
TRBJ1-2 | TRBV2 | NA | NA | CASQSGRAYSKTDYGYTF | TGTGCCAGCCAAAGTGGACGGGCCTACTCTAAGACTGACTATGGCTACACCTTC
TRBJ1-2 | TRBV7-9 | NA | few | CASSLGVGDGNGYTF | TGTGCCAGCAGCCTCGGTGTAGGGGACGGGAATGGCTACACCTTC
TRBJ2-5 | TRBV20-1 | NA | many | CSARDRIVWTQYF | TGCAGTGCTAGAGATCGGATAGTATGGACCCAGTACTTC
TRBJ1-3 | TRBV30 | NA | NA | CAWSVQLGNTIYF | TGTGCCTGGAGTGTACAGCTTGGAAACACCATATATTTT
TRBJ1-4 | TRBV7-9 | TRBD1 | NA | CASSGGQGFNEKLFF | TGTGCCAGCAGCGGTGGACAGGGCTTTAATGAAAAACTGTTTTTT
TRBJ1-2 | TRBV5-6 | TRBD1 | many | CASSPLVVQGALNYGYTF | TGTGCCAGCAGCCCGTTGGTCGTCCAGGGGGCGCTTAACTATGGCTACACCTTC
TRBJ2-7 | TRBV12-3/TRBV12-4 | NA | many | CASSFSGFRSYEQYF | TGTGCCAGCAGTTTTAGCGGTTTCCGCTCCTACGAGCAGTACTTC
TRBJ1-6 | TRBV10-3 | TRBD1 | NA | CAISGNPGQHYNSPHHF | TGTGCCATCAGTGGGAACCCGGGACAGCACTATAATTCACCCCACCACTTT
TRBJ1-3 | TRBV7-2 | NA | NA | CASSPSGLNTIYF | TGTGCCAGCAGCCCTAGTGGCCTGAACACCATATATTTT
TRBJ1-6 | TRBV5-6 | TRBD1 | NA | CASSLGGQGDSPLHF | TGTGCCAGCAGCTTGGGGGGACAGGGTGATTCACCCCTCCACTTT
TRBJ2-5 | TRBV7-2 | TRBD1 | NA | CASRDRIETQYF | TGTGCCAGCAGGGACAGGATAGAGACCCAGTACTTC
TRBJ1-1 | TRBV9 | NA | once | CASSSGPLNTEAFF | TGTGCCAGCAGCTCGGGACCTCTGAACACTGAAGCTTTCTTT
TRBJ1-3 | TRBV10-2 | NA | NA | CASMRNTIYF | TGCGCCAGCATGCGAAACACCATATATTTT
TRBJ2-1 | TRBV7-9 | NA | NA | CASSHDPNEQFF | TGTGCCAGCAGCCACGACCCCAATGAGCAGTTCTTC
TRBJ2-7 | TRBV5-1 | NA | many | CASSLEQGLSTVYEQYF | TGCGCCAGCAGCTTGGAACAGGGTCTTTCTACAGTGTACGAGCAGTACTTC
TRBJ2-2 | TRBV29-1 | NA | NA | CSVRDEATGELFF | TGCAGCGTCCGGGACGAAGCCACCGGGGAGCTGTTTTTT
TRBJ2-5 | TRBV7-8 | NA | many | CASSLGNFQETQYF | TGTGCCAGCAGCTTAGGGAATTTCCAAGAGACCCAGTACTTC
TRBJ2-3 | TRBV6-1 | NA | NA | CASTPNRDWTRDTQYF | TGTGCCAGCACTCCCAATCGGGACTGGACAAGAGATACGCAGTATTTT
TRBJ1-1 | TRBV7-9 | TRBD1 | NA | CASSPLTGGDLTEAFF | TGTGCCAGCAGCCCCCTCACAGGGGGCGATTTGACTGAAGCTTTCTTT
TRBJ1-4 | TRBV5-1 | NA | NA | CASSLEAGYNEKLFF | TGCGCCAGCAGCTTGGAGGCGGGCTATAATGAAAAACTGTTTTTT
TRBJ2-7 | TRBV5-1 | NA | many | CASSLAEVPPYEQYF | TGCGCCAGCAGCTTGGCTGAAGTTCCCCCCTACGAGCAGTACTTC
TRBJ2-3 | TRBV28 | TRBD2 | NA | CASSLTGTSDTDTQYF | TGTGCCAGCAGTCTCACCGGGACTAGCGACACAGATACGCAGTATTTT
TRBJ2-7 | TRBV29-1 | TRBD1 | NA | CSTRGTASYEQYF | TGCAGCACACGTGGGACAGCCAGCTACGAGCAGTACTTC
TRBJ1-6 | TRBV20-1 | TRBD1 | NA | CSARGGDRASPLHF | TGCAGTGCTAGAGGGGGGGACAGGGCTTCACCCCTCCACTTT
TRBJ1-2 | TRBV4-1 | NA | many | CASNYGATRDYGYTF | TGCGCCTCGAACTACGGGGCTACTCGCGACTATGGCTACACCTTC
TRBJ2-7 | TRBV7-9 | NA | NA | CASSTPLGAVYEQYF | TGTGCCAGCAGTACACCCCTCGGGGCGGTCTACGAGCAGTACTTC
TRBJ2-1 | TRBV10-3 | NA | NA | CAISESRNNEQFF | TGTGCCATCAGTGAGTCTAGGAACAATGAGCAGTTCTTC
TRBJ1-5 | TRBV20-1 | NA | many | CSARRLRGTPSSNQPQHF | TGCAGTGCTAGACGCCTCCGCGGGACACCATCAAGCAATCAGCCCCAGCATTTT
TRBJ2-2 | TRBV7-9 | NA | NA | CASTSPTGELFF | TGTGCCAGCACCTCCCCAACAGGGGAGCTGTTTTTT
TRBJ1-5 | TRBV28 | TRBD1 | NA | CASRRAGQTLNQPQHF | TGTGCCAGCAGGCGGGCGGGACAGACCCTCAATCAGCCCCAGCATTTT
TRBJ1-6 | TRBV5-1 | TRBD1 | once | CASSPRTGRDSPLHF | TGCGCCAGCAGCCCTCGGACAGGAAGAGATTCACCCCTCCACTTT
TRBJ1-6 | TRBV12-3/TRBV12-4 | NA | many | CASSRVGDSPLHF | TGTGCCAGCAGTCGCGTTGGGGATTCACCCCTCCACTTT
TRBJ2-7 | TRBV9 | NA | NA | CASSTTESSYEQYF | TGTGCCAGCAGCACGACGGAGAGCTCCTACGAGCAGTACTTC